This T cell receptor beta chain was captured in a study of Graves' ophthalmopathy and Graves' hyperthyroidism. CDR1 and CDR2 (germline): MDHEN, SYDVKM. Counting both end residues, the CDR3 totals 14 amino acids. The authors amplified TCR beta CDR3 regions, and they did so from RNA transcripts for repertoire sequencing. RT-PCR in the first round used HTBI primers; a second-round multiplex PCR followed. MiXCR, run by TCRdb on the multiplex PCR reads, gives a single entry per CDR3 protein. The data show roughly 350,000 distinct CDR3 sequences, about 18% seen once. Concerning this clonotype itself: As the CDR3 is not closed by the conserved phenylalanine or tryptophan, this likely results from a read error. The DNA is omitted, as the CDR3 cannot be located on it reliably, and the CDR3 follows TCRdb's listing.

The chain carries TRBV28 and TRBJ1-2; the table's D call, TRBD1, has no DNA check behind it. Sequenced material: peripheral blood. The receptor's source is an adult woman with stable Graves' hyperthyroidism. The CDR3 spells CASSRQVASRGFTV.